Below, 19 T cell receptor beta chains from the same sample are listed, as sequenced in a study of radiotherapy plus CTLA-4 blockade in lung cancer. Profiled with immunoSEQ multiplex PCR; TCRdb holds only in-frame clones, not every one. The profile shows around 32,000 clones, 75% to 90% of them singletons. Sequencing used peripheral blood, obtained from a patient treated with radiotherapy plus ipilimumab. These receptor sequences come from a human donor with non-small cell lung cancer that progressed on radiotherapy plus ipilimumab.

This chain connects TRBV13 to TRBJ1-1, with D perhaps matching TRBD1 (6 bases). CDR3 length: 14 residues. V lost 4 bases to trimming and J lost 4 bases, with 13 bases between them. The V gene's germline CDR1 is PRHDT and CDR2 FYEKMQ (reference sequence). CDR3 sequence (DNA): TGTGCCAGCAGCTCGAGCAGGGGTAGCACTGAAGCTTTCTTT. It encodes CASSSSRGSTEAFF.

This clone was counted a few times. The chain has TRBV2 and TRBJ1-1; no definite D call. This CDR3 region has 14 residues. The V and J ends lost 9 bases and 0 bases respectively, with 14 bases between them. From germline, CDR1 is SNHLY and CDR2 FYNNEI. CDR3 sequence: CASGLQSVNTEAFF. The CDR3 region has the DNA TGTGCCAGTGGACTTCAAAGCGTGAACACTGAAGCTTTCTTT.

The chain employs TRBV5-5 and TRBJ1-2; D not resolved. The germline V and J ends were trimmed by 2 bases and 0 bases, with 11 bases remaining between them. This CDR3 is built from 15 residues. Per germline, CDR1 SGHKS and CDR2 YYEKEE (reference sequence). This CDR3 is CASSFRHAPNYGYTF. The DNA for the CDR3 is TGTGCCAGCAGCTTTCGACATGCCCCTAACTATGGCTACACCTTC.

This rearrangement joins TRBV29-1 to TRBJ1-1, with 11 bases fitting TRBD1. J gave up 7 bases and V 6 bases, and 13 bases lay outside the gene matches. The CDR3 consists of 15 residues. Germline lookup yields CDR1 SQVTM and CDR2 ANQGSEA. CDR3 sequence reads: CSVKFPGQGVGEAFF. As DNA, the CDR3 is TGCAGCGTCAAATTCCCGGGACAGGGGGTTGGTGAAGCTTTCTTT.

This chain uses TRBV9 with TRBJ2-5; 9 bases are shared with TRBD1. The CDR3 is 19 residues long. Germline trimming cut 4 bases from V and 5 bases from J; bases unmatched to any gene: 21. In germline, CDR1 is SGDLS, CDR2 YYNGEE. CDR3 coding DNA: TGTGCCAGCAGCCCGCCAGAGTCGGTGGCCGACAGGGGGTGGGAGACCCAGTACTTC. It translates to CASSPPESVADRGWETQYF. Using reference TRBV9 and TRBJ2-5 for the parts outside the CDR3, the full variable domain is DSGVTQTPKHLITATGQRVTLRCSPRSGDLSVYWYQQSLDQGLQFLIQYYNGEERAKGNILERFSAQQFPDLHSELNLSSLELGDSALYFCASSPPESVADRGWETQYFGPGTRLLVL.

The chain has TRBV5-1 and TRBJ2-7; 14 positions agree with TRBD2. CDR3 length equals 16 residues. CDR1 is SGHRS, CDR2 YFSETQ, per germline. The J segment lost 0 bases and the V segment lost 4 bases, leaving 3 bases of the junction unmatched. Here the CDR3 DNA reads TGCGCCAGCAGCCCCGGGACTAGCGGGAGCTCCTACGAGCAGTACTTC. This codes for CASSPGTSGSSYEQYF.

The rearrangement joins TRBV29-1 to TRBJ2-2; 7 bases agree with TRBD1. The CDR3 has 13 amino acids. V was clipped by 7 bases and J by 4 bases; unmatched bases: 6. Germline V gene data show CDR1 as SQVTM and CDR2 as ANQGSEA. CDR3 loop: CSAKTGTTGELFF. CDR3 in DNA: TGCAGCGCCAAGACAGGGACCACCGGGGAGCTGTTTTTT.

The J gene is TRBJ1-1, the V gene TRBV14; tentatively, D is TRBD1 (5 bases). V lost 1 base and J 5 bases, leaving 17 bases between the germline ends. Germline lookup yields CDR1 SGHDN and CDR2 FVKESK. The CDR3 has 16 amino acids. For the CDR3, the DNA is TGTGCCAGCAGCCAAGGTTTTTTAGGGGTTGGAACTGAAGCTTTCTTT. It specifies CASSQGFLGVGTEAFF.

This clone has just a few counts. The chain couples TRBV27 to TRBJ2-3, with TRBD2 matching 11 bases. This CDR3 spans 19 amino acids. V dropped 6 bases and J dropped 3; count of bases not matched to a gene: 17. Germline V gene data show CDR1 as MNHEY and CDR2 as SMNVEV (reference sequence). CDR3 residues: CASRTPTLTTSGGTDTQYF. CDR3 in DNA: TGTGCCAGCAGGACACCCACCCTTACAACTAGCGGGGGAACAGATACGCAGTATTTT.

The genes are TRBV2 and TRBJ2-7; 7 bases agree with TRBD1. The CDR3 totals 15 residues. In germline, CDR1 is SNHLY, CDR2 FYNNEI. With V trimmed by 1 base and J by 2 bases, 5 bases remained unmatched. CDR3: CASSEDRGEAYEQYF. CDR3 bases: TGTGCCAGCAGTGAAGACAGGGGTGAGGCCTACGAGCAGTACTTC.

The chain carries TRBV7-8 and TRBJ1-6; weak D call: TRBD1 (5 bases). V was trimmed by 3 bases and J by 4 bases, leaving 13 bases between them. The length of the CDR3 is 16 residues. The germline V gene encodes CDR1 SGHVS and CDR2 FQNEAQ. CDR3 DNA: TGTGCCAGCAGCTTGGCCGGGGGAATTTATAATTCACCCCTCCACTTT. This gives the protein CASSLAGGIYNSPLHF.

The V call is TRBV5-4, the J call TRBJ2-3, with 13 bases that match TRBD2. Germline-derived CDR1 and CDR2 are SGHNT and YYREEE (reference sequence). J lost 7 bases, V lost 1 base, and 9 bases had no gene match. This CDR3 region has 17 residues. The CDR3 spells CASSLSQLAGGLNTQYF. The CDR3 nucleotides read TGTGCCAGCAGCTTGTCCCAACTAGCGGGGGGGCTGAATACGCAGTATTTT.

V gene TRBV7-9 combines with J gene TRBJ2-1, with 7 bases identical to TRBD1. The CDR3 covers 15 residues. In germline, CDR1 is SEHNR, CDR2 FQNEAQ (reference sequence). V lost 5 bases and J lost 5; bases outside the gene matches: 9. The CDR3 region is CASSPSGTANNEQFF. The CDR3 nucleotides are TGTGCCAGCAGCCCGTCCGGGACAGCTAACAATGAGCAGTTCTTC.

This chain uses TRBV5-1 with TRBJ1-2; 8 bases fit TRBD1. In germline, CDR1 is SGHRS, CDR2 YFSETQ. The CDR3 consists of 15 residues. Trimming took 4 bases from V and 4 from J; bases not matched to a gene: 9. CDR3 coding DNA: TGCGCCAGCAGCCTAGGACAGGGAATCCCCTATGGCTACACCTTC. Protein: CASSLGQGIPYGYTF.

This chain uses TRBV7-9 with TRBJ2-1, with 8 positions matching TRBD2. The germline gives CDR1 SEHNR, CDR2 FQNEAQ (reference sequence). V gave up 1 base and J gave up 9 bases; unmatched junction bases: 8. The CDR3 totals 15 residues. The CDR3, as DNA: TGTGCCAGCAGCTTAGGAGGAGCGGGAGAGGGTGAGCAGTTCTTC. This gives the protein CASSLGGAGEGEQFF.

The chain has TRBV4-1 and TRBJ2-7; D might be TRBD2 (6 bases). Germline V CDR1 and CDR2: MGHRA, YSYEKL. The CDR3 is 14 residues long. V lost 0 bases to trimming and J lost 2 bases, with 8 bases between them. In DNA, the CDR3 is TGCGCCAGCAGCCAAGATCGCGGGACCTACGAGCAGTACTTC. This codes for CASSQDRGTYEQYF.

The chain couples TRBV11-1 to TRBJ2-1; D is possibly TRBD1 (5 bases). V lost 4 bases and J lost 0, with 10 bases in between. CDR1 and CDR2 (germline): SGHAT, FQDESV (reference sequence). The CDR3 has 15 residues. The CDR3 loop reads CASSSDISSYNEQFF. For the CDR3, the DNA is TGTGCCAGCAGCTCGGACATCAGCTCCTACAATGAGCAGTTCTTC.

The chain is built from TRBV2 and TRBJ2-3; perhaps TRBD1 as D (5 bases). Trimming left V 2 bases short and J 0 bases short, with 9 bases between. Germline CDR1 is SNHLY and CDR2 is FYNNEI. CDR3 length: 15 amino acids. The CDR3 is CASSEQGTSTDTQYF. The CDR3 DNA is TGTGCCAGCAGTGAACAGGGAACTAGCACAGATACGCAGTATTTT.

This chain links TRBV2 with TRBJ1-4; TRBD1 matches at 9 bases. Losses at the gene ends were 7 bases for V and 5 bases for J; bases not matched to a gene: 2. The CDR3 loop spans 13 amino acids. Germline V CDR1 and CDR2: SNHLY, FYNNEI. CDR3 amino acids: CASIGQGNEKLFF. The CDR3 region has the DNA TGTGCCAGCATAGGACAGGGGAATGAAAAACTGTTTTTT.